The entry below gives a single T cell receptor (beta chain) sequence along with its context. The V end lost 2 bases, the J end lost 3 bases, and 7 bases lay between the germline ends. The CDR3 contains 13 residues. The V gene's germline CDR1 is MNHNS and CDR2 SASEGT. Clones were read by immunoSEQ multiplex PCR, and TCRdb kept only the in-frame ones, dropping some. The data contain roughly 150,000 clones, approximately 72% of them singletons. This specimen comes from a study of PD-1 blockade in classical Hodgkin lymphoma. The wider study: Nivolumab was given intravenously to patients at 3 mg/kg every 2 weeks.

After autologous stem cell transplantation all patients relapsed, and prior brentuximab vedotin exposure differed between cohorts. This chain uses TRBV6-1 with TRBJ2-5; D gene ambiguous. The input for sequencing was peripheral blood mononuclear cells (PBMCs), taken before the second cycle of nivolumab. This clonotype originated in a human donor with classical Hodgkin lymphoma. CDR3 nucleotide sequence: TGTGCCAGCAGTGAACAGGCAGAAGAGACCCAGTACTTC. This gives the protein CASSEQAEETQYF.